This is a list of T cell receptor beta chains from one sample in a study of vaccination effects on CD4 cells after COVID-19. This table comes from immunoSEQ multiplex PCR, and its TCRdb copy is limited to in-frame clones, with some not included. The data contain about 38,000 clones, 82% of them singletons. These receptors' antigens are unknown. Here the sequenced sample was CD4+ T cells from PBMCs cultured with HCoV-NL63 spike peptides, taken after COVID-19 vaccination. All receptors come from a human donor who received a COVID-19 vaccine. Some clones in this sample may be carry-over from other donors' samples. CDR3s include the opening cysteine and the closing phenylalanine or tryptophan. The D gene is left open where the match is weak. Size values are once, few and many counts, or a class for expanded clones, and some rows have none.

>NA|TRBV5-5|TRBJ1-1|NA
TGTGCCAGCAGCTTTTATGGGGATATGAACACTGAAGCTTTCTTT
CASSFYGDMNTEAFF
>NA|TRBV27|TRBJ1-1|NA
TGTGCCAGCAGCTCCCACGGATTGAACACTGAAGCTTTCTTT
CASSSHGLNTEAFF
>NA|TRBV5-1|TRBJ2-5|TRBD1
TGCGCCAGCAGCTTGGGACAGGGGTTCCAAGAGACCCAGTACTTC
CASSLGQGFQETQYF
>NA|TRBV14|TRBJ1-1|NA
TGTGCCAGCAGCCAATACCGAGGAGGAAACACTGAAGCTTTCTTT
CASSQYRGGNTEAFF
>NA|TRBV5-4|TRBJ2-2|TRBD1
TGTGCCAGCAGCCGGGGGGGGACAGGGGGGTACACCGGGGAGCTGTTTTTT
CASSRGGTGGYTGELFF
>once|TRBV6-5|TRBJ2-5|TRBD2
TGTGCCAGCAGTTACTCTAGCGGGGGGGCCTTGGAGACCCAGTACTTC
CASSYSSGGALETQYF
>NA|TRBV27|TRBJ1-5|NA
TGTGCCAGCAGTTTTAGGGGGAATCAGCCCCAGCATTTT
CASSFRGNQPQHF
>once|TRBV27|TRBJ2-1|NA
TGTGCCACCAAAATTCGGGGGAACTCCTACAATGAGCAGTTCTTC
CATKIRGNSYNEQFF
>NA|TRBV2|TRBJ1-2|TRBD1
TGTGCCAGCAGTGAGGGGGACCGCTGGGACAGCTCTGGCTACACCTTC
CASSEGDRWDSSGYTF
>NA|TRBV5-4|TRBJ2-3|NA
TGTGCCAGCAGCTCCCCCCGGGGTTCTGATACGCAGTATTTT
CASSSPRGSDTQYF
>NA|TRBV10-3|TRBJ2-5|NA
TGTGCCATCAGGGGGGAAAAAGAGACCCAGTACTTC
CAIRGEKETQYF
>NA|TRBV30|TRBJ1-4|NA
TGTGCCTGGAGCAAAGGAGGGGCCCTGGGATACGGTGAAAAACTGTTTTTT
CAWSKGGALGYGEKLFF
>once|TRBV6-2/TRBV6-3|TRBJ1-3|NA
TGTGCCAGCAGTTACTCGTCGGGAGCTAACACCATATATTTT
CASSYSSGANTIYF
>NA|TRBV9|TRBJ1-2|NA
TGTGCCAGCTGGGGGGCCCACTATGGCTACACCTTC
CASWGAHYGYTF
>NA|TRBV5-1|TRBJ2-3|TRBD2
TGCGCCAGCAGCTTGAAGTGGTCTAGCGGGGGGGCTAGCACAGATACGCAGTATTTT
CASSLKWSSGGASTDTQYF
>NA|TRBV19|TRBJ1-4|NA
TGTGCCAGTAGTAGAGGACGGGGAACTAATGAAAAACTGTTTTTT
CASSRGRGTNEKLFF
>NA|TRBV5-6|TRBJ2-2|NA
TGTGCCAGCAGCTTGACGGTAGCCGCGAACACCGGGGAGCTGTTTTTT
CASSLTVAANTGELFF
>NA|TRBV19|TRBJ2-5|TRBD1
TGTGCCAGTAGTACTAAGGGGACAGCCAAAGAGACCCAGTACTTC
CASSTKGTAKETQYF
>NA|TRBV2|TRBJ1-5|NA
TGTGCCAGCAGAGGGGACCGTAGCAATCAGCCCCAGCATTTT
CASRGDRSNQPQHF
>NA|TRBV2|TRBJ1-6|TRBD1
TGTGCCAGCAGGGGGACAGGTGGCGTGTCACCCCTCCACTTT
CASRGTGGVSPLHF
>few|TRBV3-1/TRBV3-2|TRBJ2-4|TRBD2
TGTGCCAGCAGCCAAGAACCAAGCGGGAGGGCGTACTTC
CASSQEPSGRAYF
>NA|TRBV3-1/TRBV3-2|TRBJ2-5|NA
TGTGCCAGCAGCCAGTACGGACCGTCCCAAGAGACCCAGTACTTC
CASSQYGPSQETQYF
>once|TRBV7-8|TRBJ1-1|TRBD1
TGTGCCAGCAGCCCTCAGGGGGAGGGGCTCTTCGCTTTCTTT
CASSPQGEGLFAFF
>NA|TRBV5-1|TRBJ2-2|NA
TGCGCCAGCAGCTCAGGACACGCGAACACCGGGGAGCTGTTTTTT
CASSSGHANTGELFF
>NA|TRBV5-1|TRBJ2-5|TRBD1
TGCGCCAGCAGCCTCGGGACAGGGGGCTCGGAGGAGACCCAGTACTTC
CASSLGTGGSEETQYF
>NA|TRBV5-5|TRBJ2-2|NA
TGTGCCAGCAGCTTGTCAGGGTACGCCGGGGAGCTGTTTTTT
CASSLSGYAGELFF
>NA|TRBV19|TRBJ2-3|NA
TGTGCCAGTAGGAACGGGGGAGGCACAGATACGCAGTATTTT
CASRNGGGTDTQYF
>NA|TRBV2|TRBJ1-1|NA
TGTGCCAGCAGTGTAGTGAACACTGAAGCTTTCTTT
CASSVVNTEAFF